The TCR beta chain described here comes from a study of T-cell reconstitution after alpha-beta-depleted transplantation in children. Preparing the TCRbeta library involved the use of unique molecular identifiers. TCRdb ran MiXCR on the PCR reads and lists one entry per CDR3 protein. Among about 16,000 distinct CDR3 sequences, about 7.7% were seen once, and the ten largest hold 36%. Study conclusions and caveats: T-cell counts and diversity at one year post-transplant came mainly from newly produced T cells. Reportedly, roughly two months post-transplant, alpha-beta T cells arose from several hundred expanded graft clones. Some patients' high day-60 TCRbeta diversity was traced to surviving recipient T cells and thymic progenitors.

J lost 2 bases, V lost 1 base, and 14 bases had no gene match. The germline V gene encodes CDR1 LGHNA and CDR2 YNFKEQ. The CDR3 spans 19 residues. This clonotype has more than one count but fewer than ten. Its antigen is still unknown. This TCR was recovered from a boy under two years old who had a stem cell transplant for Wiskott-Aldrich syndrome, so the T cells may come from the graft donor. The source material was PBMCs, mostly from graft donor cells, sampled 60 days after TCRalphabeta/CD19-depleted stem cell transplant. The rearrangement joins TRBV4-2 to TRBJ2-5, with 9 bases that match TRBD2. The chain's CDR3 is CASSQGLRLAGGSQETQYF. CDR3 nucleotides: TGTGCCAGCAGCCAAGGTTTGAGACTCGCGGGAGGGAGTCAAGAGACCCAGTACTTC.